One and the same sample provided the 20 T cell receptor beta chains below, sequenced in a study of control samples from healthy donors and cancer patients. Method: immunoSEQ multiplex PCR; TCRdb's copy keeps in-frame clones and lacks some. The table has about 73,000 clones, about 90% seen once. Material: blood. These TCRs come from a woman in her forties or fifties in good health.

This clone turned up a few times. V and J are TRBV28 and TRBJ2-1, with a tentative D call TRBD2 (5 bases). The germline gives CDR1 MDHEN, CDR2 SYDVKM. Deletions cut 6 bases from V and 2 bases from J, with 26 bases between. The CDR3 has 19 residues. CDR3 region: CASSPPVSIETGAYNEQFF. As DNA, the CDR3 is TGTGCCAGCAGCCCACCCGTATCTATAGAAACCGGGGCCTACAATGAGCAGTTCTTC. The variable domain in full, with the rest retrieved from reference TRBV28 and TRBJ2-1, is DVKVTQSSRYLVKRTGEKVFLECVQDMDHENMFWYRQDPGLGLRLIYFSYDVKMKEKGDIPEGYSVSREKKERFSLILESASTNQTSMYLCASSPPVSIETGAYNEQFFGPGTRLTVL.

The rearrangement uses TRBV7-2 and TRBJ2-5; no clear D gene. Germline values: CDR1 SGHTA, CDR2 FQGNSA. The CDR3 extends over 13 amino acids. V was trimmed by 1 base and J by 4 bases, leaving 7 bases between them. The CDR3 sequence is CASSLGMVETQYF. DNA of the CDR3: TGTGCCAGCAGCTTAGGCATGGTAGAGACCCAGTACTTC.

The rearrangement links TRBV7-3 to TRBJ2-1; the D gene is possibly TRBD1 (6 bases). Germline CDR1 reads SGHTA; CDR2 reads FQGTGA. The CDR3 has 13 amino acids. Trimming cost V 4 bases and J 10 bases, with 14 bases left between them. CDR3 bases: TGTGCCAGCAGCTCAGGGGTGAACATCGAGCAGTTCTTC. Amino acid sequence: CASSSGVNIEQFF.

The chain links TRBV27 to TRBJ1-5, with D tentatively TRBD1 (6 bases). The CDR3 is 13 amino acids. V dropped 5 bases and J dropped 7 bases, with 12 bases sitting between them. Per the germline V gene, CDR1 is MNHEY and CDR2 is SMNVEV (reference sequence). CDR3 DNA sequence: TGTGCCAGCAGTGTACAGGGCGGGCAGCCCCAGCATTTT. Translated: CASSVQGGQPQHF.

The rearrangement joins TRBV29-1 to TRBJ2-1, with TRBD2 matching 11 bases. Germline CDR1 reads SQVTM; CDR2 reads ANQGSEA. Trimming cost V 8 bases and J 9 bases; bases outside gene matches: 12. The CDR3 totals 14 residues. CDR3 in amino acids: CSWDSGRGSSEQFF. Written as DNA, the CDR3 is TGCAGCTGGGATAGCGGGAGGGGGAGCAGTGAGCAGTTCTTC.

The V gene is TRBV28, the J gene TRBJ1-1; D unclear. CDR1 MDHEN and CDR2 SYDVKM come from the germline V gene. The CDR3 loop spans 16 amino acids. Deletions cut 4 bases from V and 3 bases from J, with 18 bases between. CDR3 sequence: CASSSVGRSRDTEAFF. In DNA, the CDR3 is TGTGCCAGCAGTTCGGTCGGGCGGAGTAGGGACACTGAAGCTTTCTTT. The entire variable domain, with the rest obtained from reference TRBV28 and TRBJ1-1, is as follows: DVKVTQSSRYLVKRTGEKVFLECVQDMDHENMFWYRQDPGLGLRLIYFSYDVKMKEKGDIPEGYSVSREKKERFSLILESASTNQTSMYLCASSSVGRSRDTEAFFGQGTRLTVV.

This sequence joins TRBV4-2 and TRBJ1-3; D is ambiguous. Trimming shortened V by 3 bases and J by 0 bases, and 3 bases separated the two germline ends. Germline loops: CDR1 LGHNA, CDR2 YNFKEQ. The CDR3 is made up of 13 amino acids. This CDR3 reads CASSHDSGNTIYF. CDR3 DNA: TGTGCCAGCAGCCATGACTCTGGAAACACCATATATTTT.

CDR3 region: CASSQIAGGSYEQYF. The CDR3 DNA reads TGCGCCAGCAGCCAAATAGCAGGGGGTTCCTACGAGCAGTACTTC. The rearrangement uses TRBV4-1 and TRBJ2-7; 7 bases agree with TRBD1. Germline V gives CDR1 MGHRA, CDR2 YSYEKL. This CDR3 has 15 amino acids. Trimming at V came to 2 bases and at J to 1 base, leaving 5 bases not matched to a gene.

V usage is TRBV12-3 or TRBV12-4 and J usage is TRBJ2-2; D is unresolved. The CDR3 contains 11 residues. Trimming pared 6 bases from V and 8 bases from J, leaving 7 bases between. Here the CDR3 reads CASSPKGELFF. Here the CDR3 DNA reads TGTGCCAGCAGCCCGAAGGGGGAGCTGTTTTTT.

The chain uses TRBV10-3 and TRBJ1-2; D is perhaps TRBD1 (5 bases). Germline CDR1 and CDR2: ENHRY and SYGVKD. V shed 8 bases and J shed 4 bases, with 14 bases lying between them. CDR3 length equals 13 residues. Here the CDR3 reads CAIWLGEGYGYTF. In nucleotides, the CDR3 is TGTGCCATCTGGTTGGGGGAAGGCTATGGCTACACCTTC.

The V gene is TRBV27, the J gene TRBJ2-1; D gene ambiguous. Germline assignment: CDR1 MNHEY and CDR2 SMNVEV (reference sequence). V lost 5 bases, J lost 7 bases, and 6 bases lay in between. The CDR3 extends over 11 amino acids. The CDR3 is CASSHYNEQFF. In nucleotides, the CDR3 is TGTGCCAGCAGTCACTATAATGAGCAGTTCTTC.

The chain has TRBV24-1 and TRBJ1-5; 9 positions match TRBD1. V lost 4 bases, J lost 3 bases, and 6 bases stayed unmatched. CDR1 is KGHDR and CDR2 is SFDVKD in the germline V gene. There are 16 residues in the CDR3. CDR3 loop: CATSESGQGSNQPQHF. The CDR3 nucleotides are TGTGCCACCAGTGAATCCGGACAGGGGTCCAATCAGCCCCAGCATTTT.

This rearrangement joins TRBV7-8 to TRBJ1-1, with 9 bases fitting TRBD1. CDR1 and CDR2 from the germline V gene are SGHVS and FQNEAQ. The J segment lost 0 bases and the V segment lost 1 base, leaving 0 bases of the junction unmatched. The CDR3 runs to 15 residues. The CDR3 reads CASSLDRGLNTEAFF. CDR3 nucleotides: TGTGCCAGCAGCTTAGACAGGGGGCTGAACACTGAAGCTTTCTTT.

This clone was observed a single time. The J gene is TRBJ1-1, the V gene TRBV6-1; no reliable D call. The CDR3 runs to 12 residues. Germline V gives CDR1 MNHNS, CDR2 SASEGT. Trimming pared 2 bases from V and 11 bases from J, leaving 12 bases between. The CDR3 DNA is TGTGCCAGCAGTGAATTGGCGAATCTTGCTTTCTTT. It is translated as CASSELANLAFF.

The chain uses TRBV20-1 and TRBJ1-1; D is possibly TRBD1 (6 bases). CDR3 length equals 14 residues. CDR1 and CDR2 from the germline V gene are DFQATT and SNEGSKA (reference sequence). The V and J ends lost 3 bases and 3 bases respectively, with 14 bases between them. For the CDR3, the DNA is TGCAGTGCTAGTTTAGGGGGGTGGCACACTGAAGCTTTCTTT. It codes for CSASLGGWHTEAFF.

This clone was recorded a few times. The J gene is TRBJ1-5, the V gene TRBV20-1; D gene ambiguous. Trimming left V 0 bases short and J 12 bases short, with 9 bases between. The CDR3 contains 11 residues. CDR1 is DFQATT, CDR2 SNEGSKA, per germline (reference sequence). The CDR3 DNA follows: TGCAGTGCTAGAGATCCTCCAGTCCAGCATTTT. It encodes CSARDPPVQHF.

The CDR3 here is CASRWGNNSPLHF. DNA of the CDR3: TGTGCCAGCCGGTGGGGTAATAATTCACCCCTCCACTTT. The V gene is TRBV13, the J gene TRBJ1-6, with D unresolved. Trimming removed 8 bases from V and 5 bases from J, with 10 bases in between. This CDR3 has 13 amino acids. The V gene's germline CDR1 is PRHDT and CDR2 FYEKMQ (reference sequence).

This chain uses TRBV11-2 with TRBJ2-7; 7 bases agree with TRBD2. This CDR3 has 17 amino acids. Germline CDR1 reads SGHAT; CDR2 reads FQNNGV. The V gene end was trimmed by 1 base and the J gene end by 2 bases; junction bases not matched to a gene: 11. The CDR3 is CASSLGRGRGDTYEQYF. DNA for the CDR3: TGTGCCAGCAGCTTAGGTCGGGGACGGGGGGATACCTACGAGCAGTACTTC.

This chain links TRBV7-3 with TRBJ1-5; 8 nucleotides align to TRBD1. After removal of 4 bases from V and 3 bases from J, the junction contained 5 bases not matched to a gene. The CDR3 length is 15 residues. CDR1 SGHTA and CDR2 FQGTGA come from the germline V gene. CDR3 loop: CASSSGTGPNQPQHF. The CDR3, as DNA: TGTGCCAGCAGCTCAGGGACAGGCCCCAATCAGCCCCAGCATTTT.

The rearrangement uses TRBV15 and TRBJ2-1, with 7 bases lining up with TRBD1. The CDR3 totals 13 residues. J was trimmed by 6 bases and V by 5 bases; bases with no gene match: 4. Germline CDR1 LNHNV, CDR2 YYDKDF (reference sequence). CDR3 DNA: TGTGCCACCAGCGTTTACAGGGGCAATGAGCAGTTCTTC. It is translated as CATSVYRGNEQFF.